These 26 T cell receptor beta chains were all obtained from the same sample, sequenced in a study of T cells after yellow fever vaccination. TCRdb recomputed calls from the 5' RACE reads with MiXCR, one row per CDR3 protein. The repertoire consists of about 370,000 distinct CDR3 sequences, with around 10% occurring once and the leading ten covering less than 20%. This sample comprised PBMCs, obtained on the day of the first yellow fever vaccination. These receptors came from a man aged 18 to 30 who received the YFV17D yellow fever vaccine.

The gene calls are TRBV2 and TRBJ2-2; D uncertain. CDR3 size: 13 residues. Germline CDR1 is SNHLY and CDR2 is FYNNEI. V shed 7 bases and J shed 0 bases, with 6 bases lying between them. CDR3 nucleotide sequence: TGTGCCAGCAACCCCACGAACACCGGGGAGCTGTTTTTT. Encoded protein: CASNPTNTGELFF.

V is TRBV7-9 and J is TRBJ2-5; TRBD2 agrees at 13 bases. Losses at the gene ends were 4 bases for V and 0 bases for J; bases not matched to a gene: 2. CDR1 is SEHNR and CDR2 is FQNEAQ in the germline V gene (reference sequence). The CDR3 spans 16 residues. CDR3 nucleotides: TGTGCCAGCAGCTACGGACTAGCGGGGGACCAAGAGACCCAGTACTTC. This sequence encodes CASSYGLAGDQETQYF.

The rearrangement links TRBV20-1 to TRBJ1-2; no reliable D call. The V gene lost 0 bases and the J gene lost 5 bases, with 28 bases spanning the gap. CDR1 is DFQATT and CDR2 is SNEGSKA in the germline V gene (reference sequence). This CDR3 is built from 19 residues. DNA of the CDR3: TGCAGTGCTAGAGATCCCAGAGGCGCTTATGGAGAAGCTGATTATGGCTACACCTTC. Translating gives CSARDPRGAYGEADYGYTF.

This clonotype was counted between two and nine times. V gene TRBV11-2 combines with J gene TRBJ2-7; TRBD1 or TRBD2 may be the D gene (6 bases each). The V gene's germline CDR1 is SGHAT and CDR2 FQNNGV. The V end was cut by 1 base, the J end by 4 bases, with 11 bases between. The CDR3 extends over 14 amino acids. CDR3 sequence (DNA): TGTGCCAGCAGCTTAGGGGGGGCTATTTACGAGCAGTACGTC. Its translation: CASSLGGAIYEQYV.

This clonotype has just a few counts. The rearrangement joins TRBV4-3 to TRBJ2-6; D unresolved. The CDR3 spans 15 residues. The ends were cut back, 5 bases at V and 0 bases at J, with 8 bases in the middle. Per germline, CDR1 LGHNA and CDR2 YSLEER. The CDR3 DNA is TGCGCCAGCAGCTACGGTTTCTCTGGGGCCAACGTCCTGACTTTC. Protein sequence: CASSYGFSGANVLTF.

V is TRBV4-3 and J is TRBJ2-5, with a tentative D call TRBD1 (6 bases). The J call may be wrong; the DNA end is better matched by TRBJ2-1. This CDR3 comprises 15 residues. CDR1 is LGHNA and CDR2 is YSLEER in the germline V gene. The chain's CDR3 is CASSQVQGILETQFF. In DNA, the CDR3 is TGCGCCAGCAGCCAAGTTCAGGGGATCCTGGAGACCCAGTTCTTC.

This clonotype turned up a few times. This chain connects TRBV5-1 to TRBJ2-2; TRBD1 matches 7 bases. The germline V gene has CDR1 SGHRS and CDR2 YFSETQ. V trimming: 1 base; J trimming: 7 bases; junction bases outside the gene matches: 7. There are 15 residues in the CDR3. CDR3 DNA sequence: TGCGCCAGCAGCTTGTCGACAGGGATTGGCGGGGAGCTGTTTTTT. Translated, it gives CASSLSTGIGGELFF.

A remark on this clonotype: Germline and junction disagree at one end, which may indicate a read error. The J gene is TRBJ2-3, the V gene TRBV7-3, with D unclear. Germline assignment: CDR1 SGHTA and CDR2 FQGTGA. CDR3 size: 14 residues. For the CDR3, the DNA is TGTGCCATCAGCTTAAGTGGAACTGGTGATACGCAGTATTTT. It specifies CAISLSGTGDTQYF. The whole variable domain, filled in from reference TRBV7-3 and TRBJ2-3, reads GAGVSQTPSNKVTEKGKYVELRCDPISGHTALYWYRQSLGQGPEFLIYFQGTGAADDSGLPNDRFFAVRPEGSVSTLKIQRTERGDSAVYLCAISLSGTGDTQYFGPGTRLTVL.

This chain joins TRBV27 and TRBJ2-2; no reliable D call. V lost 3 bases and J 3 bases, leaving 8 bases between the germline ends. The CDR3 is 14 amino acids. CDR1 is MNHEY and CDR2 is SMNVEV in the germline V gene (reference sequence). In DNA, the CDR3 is TGTGCCAGCAGTTTCGGCAGTCACACCGGGGAGCTGTTTTTT. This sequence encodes CASSFGSHTGELFF.

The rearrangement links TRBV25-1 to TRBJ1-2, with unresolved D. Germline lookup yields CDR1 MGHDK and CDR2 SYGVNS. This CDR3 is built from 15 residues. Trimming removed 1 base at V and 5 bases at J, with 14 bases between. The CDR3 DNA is TGTGCCAGCAGTGAATGGGGAGACACCAAATATGGCTACACCTTC. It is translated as CASSEWGDTKYGYTF.

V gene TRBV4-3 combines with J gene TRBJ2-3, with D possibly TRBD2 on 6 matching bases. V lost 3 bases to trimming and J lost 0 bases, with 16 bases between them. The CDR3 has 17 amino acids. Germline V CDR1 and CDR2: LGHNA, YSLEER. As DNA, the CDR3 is TGCGCCAGCAGCCATGACCCACGGGACTCGAGCACAGATACGCAGTATTTT. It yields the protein CASSHDPRDSSTDTQYF.

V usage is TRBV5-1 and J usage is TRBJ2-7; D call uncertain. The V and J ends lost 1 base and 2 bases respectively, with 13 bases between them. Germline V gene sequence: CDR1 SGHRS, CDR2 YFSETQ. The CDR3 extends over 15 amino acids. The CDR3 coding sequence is TGCGCCAGCAGCTTGTTCTCACGTCGGGCCTACGAGCAGTACGTC. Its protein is CASSLFSRRAYEQYV.

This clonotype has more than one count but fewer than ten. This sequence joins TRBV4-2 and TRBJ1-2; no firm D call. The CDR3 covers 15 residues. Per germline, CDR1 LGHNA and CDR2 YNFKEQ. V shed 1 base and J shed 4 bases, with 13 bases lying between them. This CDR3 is CASSQGRKEFYGYTF. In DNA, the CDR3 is TGTGCCAGCAGCCAAGGTCGGAAGGAGTTCTATGGCTACACCTTC.

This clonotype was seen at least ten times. The CDR3 nucleotides read TGTGCCAGCAGCGTAGAAGGAGAGAACACCGGGGAGCTGTTTTTT. Translation gives CASSVEGENTGELFF. The V gene is TRBV9, the J gene TRBJ2-2; D uncertain. Germline CDR1 SGDLS, CDR2 YYNGEE. This CDR3 spans 15 amino acids. V shed 0 bases and J shed 1 base, with 7 bases lying between them. The complete variable domain, with remaining parts taken from reference TRBV9 and TRBJ2-2, reads DSGVTQTPKHLITATGQRVTLRCSPRSGDLSVYWYQQSLDQGLQFLIQYYNGEERAKGNILERFSAQQFPDLHSELNLSSLELGDSALYFCASSVEGENTGELFFGEGSRLTVL.

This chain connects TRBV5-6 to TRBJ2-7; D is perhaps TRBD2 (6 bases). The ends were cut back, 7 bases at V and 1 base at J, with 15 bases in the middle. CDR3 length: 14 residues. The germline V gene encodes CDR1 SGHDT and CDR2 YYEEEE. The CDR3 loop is CASGRIGGSYEQYV. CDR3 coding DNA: TGTGCCAGCGGAAGAATCGGGGGTTCCTACGAGCAGTACGTC.

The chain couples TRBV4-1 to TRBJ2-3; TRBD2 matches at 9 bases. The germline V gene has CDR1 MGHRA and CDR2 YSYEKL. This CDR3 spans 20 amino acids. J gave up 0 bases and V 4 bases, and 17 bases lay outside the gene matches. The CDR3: CASSPESFQRGASSTDTQYF. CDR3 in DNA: TGCGCCAGCAGCCCTGAGTCCTTCCAGCGGGGGGCGTCTAGCACAGATACGCAGTATTTT.

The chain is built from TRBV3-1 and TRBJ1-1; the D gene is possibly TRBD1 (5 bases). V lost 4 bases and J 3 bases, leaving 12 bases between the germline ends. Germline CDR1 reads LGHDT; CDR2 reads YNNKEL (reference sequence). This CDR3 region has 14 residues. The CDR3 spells CASSPWTGDTEAFF. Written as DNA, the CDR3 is TGTGCCAGCAGCCCATGGACGGGGGACACTGAAGCTTTCTTT.

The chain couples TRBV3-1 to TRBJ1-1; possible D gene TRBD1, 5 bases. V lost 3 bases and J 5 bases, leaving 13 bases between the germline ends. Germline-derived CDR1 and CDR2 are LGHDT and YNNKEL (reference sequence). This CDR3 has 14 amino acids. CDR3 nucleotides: TGTGCCAGCAGCCATAAGGGGCTTTGGACTGAAGCTTTCTTT. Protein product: CASSHKGLWTEAFF. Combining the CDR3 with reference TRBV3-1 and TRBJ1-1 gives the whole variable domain DTAVSQTPKYLVTQMGNDKSIKCEQNLGHDTMYWYKQDSKKFLKIMFSYNNKELIINETVPNRFSPKSPDKAHLNLHINSLELGDSAVYFCASSHKGLWTEAFFGQGTRLTVV.

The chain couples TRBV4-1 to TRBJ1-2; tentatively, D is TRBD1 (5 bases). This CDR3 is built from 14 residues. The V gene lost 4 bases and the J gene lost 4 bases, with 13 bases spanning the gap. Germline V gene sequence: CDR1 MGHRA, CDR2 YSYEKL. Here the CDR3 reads CASSPATRGYGYTF. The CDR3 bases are TGCGCCAGCAGCCCCGCGACTAGGGGCTATGGCTACACCTTC.

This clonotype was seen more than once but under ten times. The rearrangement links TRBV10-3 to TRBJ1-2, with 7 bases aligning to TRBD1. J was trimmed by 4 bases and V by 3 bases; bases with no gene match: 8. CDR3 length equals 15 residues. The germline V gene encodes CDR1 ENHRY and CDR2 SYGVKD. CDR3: CAISEGTGAAYGYTF. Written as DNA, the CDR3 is TGTGCCATCAGTGAAGGAACAGGGGCCGCCTATGGCTACACCTTC.

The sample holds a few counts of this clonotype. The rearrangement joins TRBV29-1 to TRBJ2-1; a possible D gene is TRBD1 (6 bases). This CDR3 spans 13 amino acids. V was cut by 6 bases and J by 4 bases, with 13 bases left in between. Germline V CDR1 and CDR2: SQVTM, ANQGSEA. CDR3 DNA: TGCAGCGTCAAGACAGGTACATACAATGAGCAGTTCTTC. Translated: CSVKTGTYNEQFF.

The CDR3 spells CASSQYKGNTEAFF. The CDR3 DNA reads TGCGCCAGCAGCCAATATAAAGGGAACACTGAAGCTTTCTTT. The chain couples TRBV4-3 to TRBJ1-1, with D hard to call. Germline CDR1 reads LGHNA; CDR2 reads YSLEER. Trimming took off 2 bases at V and 1 base at J, with 8 bases between the two ends. CDR3 length equals 14 residues.

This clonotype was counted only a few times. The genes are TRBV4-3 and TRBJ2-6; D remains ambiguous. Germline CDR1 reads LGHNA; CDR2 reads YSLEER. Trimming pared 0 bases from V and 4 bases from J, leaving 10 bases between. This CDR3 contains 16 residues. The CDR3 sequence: CASSQEGFGGANVLTF. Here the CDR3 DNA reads TGCGCCAGCAGCCAAGAGGGTTTCGGGGGGGCCAACGTCCTGACTTTC.

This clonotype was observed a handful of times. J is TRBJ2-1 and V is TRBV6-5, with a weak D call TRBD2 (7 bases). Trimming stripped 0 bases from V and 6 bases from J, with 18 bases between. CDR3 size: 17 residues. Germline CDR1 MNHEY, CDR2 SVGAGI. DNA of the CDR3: TGTGCCAGCAGTTACTCGATGGGGGCGGGGGTCGTCAATGAGCAGTTCTTC. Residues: CASSYSMGAGVVNEQFF.

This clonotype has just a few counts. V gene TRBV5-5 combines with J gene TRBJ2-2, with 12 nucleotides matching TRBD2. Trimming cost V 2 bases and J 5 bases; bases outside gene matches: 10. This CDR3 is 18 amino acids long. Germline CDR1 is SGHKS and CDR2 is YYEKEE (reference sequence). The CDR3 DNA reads TGTGCCAGCAGCTTCAGGGCTAGCGGGGGGGCGGAGACCGGGGAGCTGTTTTTT. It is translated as CASSFRASGGAETGELFF.

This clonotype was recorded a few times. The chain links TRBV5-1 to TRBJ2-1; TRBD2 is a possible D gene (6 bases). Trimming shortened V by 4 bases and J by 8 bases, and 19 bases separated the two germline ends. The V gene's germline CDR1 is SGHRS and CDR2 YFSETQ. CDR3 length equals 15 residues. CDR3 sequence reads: CASSVTGLRSYEQFF. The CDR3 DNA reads TGCGCCAGCAGCGTCACGGGACTCCGGAGCTATGAGCAGTTCTTC.